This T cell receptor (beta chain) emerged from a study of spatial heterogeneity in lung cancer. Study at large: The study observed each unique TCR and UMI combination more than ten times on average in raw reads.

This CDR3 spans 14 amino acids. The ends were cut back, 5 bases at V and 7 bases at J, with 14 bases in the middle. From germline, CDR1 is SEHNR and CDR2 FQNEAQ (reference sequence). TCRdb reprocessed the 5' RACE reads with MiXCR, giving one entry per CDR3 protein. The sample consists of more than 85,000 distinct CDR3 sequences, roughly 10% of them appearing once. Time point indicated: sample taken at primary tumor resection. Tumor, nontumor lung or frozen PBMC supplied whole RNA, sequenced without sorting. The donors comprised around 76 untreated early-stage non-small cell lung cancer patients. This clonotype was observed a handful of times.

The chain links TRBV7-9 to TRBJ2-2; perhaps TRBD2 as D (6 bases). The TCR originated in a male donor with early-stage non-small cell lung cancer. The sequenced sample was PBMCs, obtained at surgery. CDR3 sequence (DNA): TGTGCCAGCAGCCCTATAGCGGCTAACGGGGAGCTGTTTTTT. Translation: CASSPIAANGELFF.